One and the same sample provided the 21 T cell receptor beta chains below, sequenced in a study of T-cell reconstitution after alpha-beta-depleted transplantation in children. Molecular barcoding with unique molecular identifiers was used for the TCRbeta library. TCRdb used MiXCR to reprocess the PCR reads, holding one entry per CDR3 protein. The data contain roughly 120,000 distinct CDR3 sequences, under 25% of them singletons. The source was PBMCs, mostly from graft donor cells, collected 180 days after TCRalphabeta/CD19-depleted stem cell transplant. Receptor source: a male patient under 10 years old who had a stem cell transplant for chronic granulomatous disease, so the T cells may come from the graft donor.

V and J are TRBV20-1 and TRBJ2-3; D tentatively reads TRBD1 or TRBD2 (6 bases each). Between the trimmed V and J ends, which lost 2 bases and 1 base, there was a span of 7 bases. Germline V CDR1 and CDR2: DFQATT, SNEGSKA (reference sequence). This CDR3 has 13 residues. This CDR3 reads CSARRGGTDTQYF. The CDR3 region has the DNA TGCAGTGCTAGAAGGGGGGGCACAGATACGCAGTATTTT.

This clonotype was seen at least ten times. The CDR3 nucleotides are TGTGCCAGCAGCTCGGGACCGAGCTCCTACAATGAGCAGTTCTTC. This translates into CASSSGPSSYNEQFF. The V and J genes are TRBV9 and TRBJ2-1; D may correspond to TRBD1 or TRBD2 (5 bases each). V was pared by 4 bases and J by 0 bases, with 11 bases between. The germline V gene has CDR1 SGDLS and CDR2 YYNGEE. This CDR3 has 15 amino acids.

There are a few counts of this clonotype. V usage is TRBV12-3 or TRBV12-4 and J usage is TRBJ2-1, with a possible D match to TRBD1 (6 bases). CDR3 length equals 13 residues. V shed 7 bases and J shed 10 bases, with 17 bases lying between them. The CDR3 is CASTPKTGGEQFF. The CDR3 DNA is TGTGCCAGCACCCCGAAGACAGGCGGCGAGCAGTTCTTC.

A few counts support this clonotype. The rearrangement links TRBV6-5 to TRBJ2-3, with 7 bases aligning to TRBD2. The CDR3 consists of 15 residues. The ends lost 4 bases at V and 2 bases at J; junction bases unmatched: 6. Germline CDR1 and CDR2: MNHEY and SVGAGI. The CDR3 DNA reads as TGTGCCAGCAGTTCGACCCTAGCGGTCACAGATACGCAGTATTTT. It encodes CASSSTLAVTDTQYF.

The CDR3 DNA reads TGTGCCAGCAGCAAGATGGGGGACTATGTC. Translation: CASSKMGDYV. The chain employs TRBV21-1 and TRBJ2-7; the D call TRBD2 from the table was never checked on the DNA. TRBV21-1 is flagged as a pseudogene. CDR3 length equals 10 residues.

The sample holds a few counts of this clonotype. J is TRBJ2-5 and V is TRBV20-1, with 14 bases fitting TRBD2. The germline V gene has CDR1 DFQATT and CDR2 SNEGSKA (reference sequence). Trimming cost V 6 bases and J 5 bases; bases outside gene matches: 11. The CDR3 is 16 amino acids. CDR3 protein: CSALQGTSGSFETQYF. CDR3 nucleotide sequence: TGCAGTGCCCTACAGGGGACTAGCGGGAGTTTCGAGACCCAGTACTTC.

Concerning this clonotype: One end of the junction is discordant with germline, which a read error may explain. The chain is built from TRBV3-1 and TRBJ2-5; either TRBD1 or TRBD2 may supply D (5 bases each). The CDR3 contains 15 residues. Looked up from germline, CDR1 is LGHDT and CDR2 is YNNKEL (reference sequence). CDR3 coding DNA: TGTGCCAGCAGCCAAGATCTGAGGGGCCAAGAGACCCACTACTTC. The encoded protein is CASSQDLRGQETHYF.

This clonotype has a count of ten or more. The chain uses TRBV18 and TRBJ2-7, with 7 bases fitting TRBD1. V was pared by 5 bases and J by 4 bases, with 5 bases of the junction left unmatched. Per the germline V gene, CDR1 is KGHSH and CDR2 is LQKENI. The CDR3 sequence is 13 residues long. CDR3 residues: CASSKKQGYEQYF. Written as DNA, the CDR3 is TGTGCCAGCTCAAAAAAACAGGGGTACGAGCAGTACTTC.

Many counts were recorded for this clonotype. The J gene is TRBJ2-7, the V gene TRBV4-2; D unresolved. Germline loops: CDR1 LGHNA, CDR2 YNFKEQ. Trimming left V 5 bases short and J 1 base short, with 9 bases between. The CDR3 runs 13 residues. CDR3 residues: CASSSFNSYEQYF. CDR3 coding DNA: TGTGCCAGCAGCTCCTTTAATTCCTACGAGCAGTACTTC.

This clonotype was observed a few times. The chain has TRBV28 and TRBJ2-1; TRBD2 aligns across 8 bases. This CDR3 contains 15 residues. Germline CDR1 and CDR2: MDHEN and SYDVKM. V was pared by 5 bases and J by 5 bases, with 8 bases of the junction left unmatched. CDR3 in amino acids: CASSQAGEDHNEQFF. CDR3 nucleotides: TGTGCCAGCAGTCAAGCGGGGGAGGATCACAATGAGCAGTTCTTC.

This rearrangement joins TRBV6-1 to TRBJ2-7, with 7 bases identical to TRBD2. Germline V gene data show CDR1 as MNHNS and CDR2 as SASEGT. With V trimmed by 5 bases and J by 6 bases, 13 bases remained unmatched. The CDR3 has 15 amino acids. The chain's CDR3 is CASSRRTRVVGEQYF. The CDR3 DNA reads TGTGCCAGCAGTCGTAGGACTAGAGTTGTTGGCGAGCAGTACTTC.

This clonotype was observed a few times. The chain is built from TRBV6-5 and TRBJ1-1; D call uncertain. Trimming stripped 0 bases from V and 1 base from J, with 9 bases between. CDR3 length equals 15 residues. Germline assignment: CDR1 MNHEY and CDR2 SVGAGI. This CDR3 is CASSYSMRGNTEAFF. The CDR3 nucleotides are TGTGCCAGCAGTTACTCGATGCGGGGGAACACTGAAGCTTTCTTT.

CDR3 coding DNA: TGTGCCAGCAGTTTCGAGGACAGGGTGGGAGAGACCCAGTACTTC. Translating it yields CASSFEDRVGETQYF. The gene calls are TRBV6-5 and TRBJ2-5; 8 nucleotides agree with TRBD1. V gave up 4 bases and J gave up 4 bases; unmatched junction bases: 8. This CDR3 has 15 residues. The germline CDR1 and CDR2 sequences are MNHEY and SVGAGI.

V is TRBV9 and J is TRBJ2-1; no firm D call. V lost 0 bases to trimming and J lost 3 bases, with 7 bases between them. From germline, CDR1 is SGDLS and CDR2 YYNGEE. CDR3 length: 14 amino acids. CDR3 sequence reads: CASSVGTNYNEQFF. CDR3 in DNA: TGTGCCAGCAGCGTAGGGACGAACTACAATGAGCAGTTCTTC.

This clonotype occurred many times. The rearrangement uses TRBV18 and TRBJ2-7, with TRBD1 matching 10 bases. Germline V gene data show CDR1 as KGHSH and CDR2 as LQKENI. V was pared by 0 bases and J by 5 bases, with 7 bases of the junction left unmatched. The CDR3 spans 16 residues. CDR3 region: CASSPPLGQGVDEQYF. CDR3 nucleotides: TGTGCCAGCTCACCACCCCTTGGACAGGGGGTTGACGAGCAGTACTTC.

The chain links TRBV20-1 to TRBJ2-7; 7 nucleotides match TRBD1. Germline assignment: CDR1 DFQATT and CDR2 SNEGSKA (reference sequence). J lost 1 base, V lost 6 bases, and 9 bases had no gene match. The CDR3 totals 14 residues. CDR3 amino acids: CSAADRDSSYEQYF. CDR3 nucleotides: TGCAGTGCCGCAGACAGGGATTCATCCTACGAGCAGTACTTC.

This clonotype was recorded many times. This sequence joins TRBV6-1 and TRBJ2-7, with a tentative D call TRBD1 (5 bases). V lost 8 bases, J lost 0 bases, and 11 bases lay in between. Per the germline V gene, CDR1 is MNHNS and CDR2 is SASEGT. The CDR3 extends over 13 amino acids. CDR3 sequence (DNA): TGTGCCAGCGGGCAGGGAAGCTCCTACGAGCAGTACTTC. This codes for CASGQGSSYEQYF.

Ten or more counts support this clonotype. The genes are TRBV20-1 and TRBJ2-1; TRBD2 matches at 9 bases. The trim removed 6 bases at V and 6 bases at J, leaving 12 bases unmatched. The CDR3 spans 15 residues. CDR1 and CDR2 (germline): DFQATT, SNEGSKA (reference sequence). The CDR3 nucleotides are TGCAGTGCCAGGAATGCGGGGGGGCCGATCAATGAGCAGTTCTTC. This gives the protein CSARNAGGPINEQFF.

The chain recombines TRBV25-1 with TRBJ2-1; TRBD2 aligns across 14 bases. V gave up 2 bases and J gave up 0 bases; unmatched junction bases: 12. This CDR3 has 21 amino acids. Germline V gene lookup returns CDR1 MGHDK and CDR2 SYGVNS. In DNA, the CDR3 is TGTGCCAGCAGTGAAGACATTGGACTAGCGGGAGGCGGGAGCTCCTACAATGAGCAGTTCTTC. Its translation: CASSEDIGLAGGGSSYNEQFF.

The chain recombines TRBV5-6 with TRBJ2-5; D gene uncertain. The CDR3 is 18 amino acids. Germline V gene data show CDR1 as SGHDT and CDR2 as YYEEEE. Trimming took 2 bases from V and 1 from J, leaving 21 bases between them. DNA for the CDR3: TGTGCCAGCAGCTTTAGGACCCGGATTCTGGCGGTCCAAGAGACCCAGTACTTC. It specifies CASSFRTRILAVQETQYF.

This clonotype was seen at least ten times. This chain connects TRBV6-5 to TRBJ2-1, with D unclear. Deletions cut 2 bases from V and 7 bases from J, with 3 bases between. CDR3 length: 11 residues. Germline CDR1 reads MNHEY; CDR2 reads SVGAGI. CDR3 coding DNA: TGTGCCAGCAGTTACGGTAATGAGCAGTTCTTC. Translated: CASSYGNEQFF.